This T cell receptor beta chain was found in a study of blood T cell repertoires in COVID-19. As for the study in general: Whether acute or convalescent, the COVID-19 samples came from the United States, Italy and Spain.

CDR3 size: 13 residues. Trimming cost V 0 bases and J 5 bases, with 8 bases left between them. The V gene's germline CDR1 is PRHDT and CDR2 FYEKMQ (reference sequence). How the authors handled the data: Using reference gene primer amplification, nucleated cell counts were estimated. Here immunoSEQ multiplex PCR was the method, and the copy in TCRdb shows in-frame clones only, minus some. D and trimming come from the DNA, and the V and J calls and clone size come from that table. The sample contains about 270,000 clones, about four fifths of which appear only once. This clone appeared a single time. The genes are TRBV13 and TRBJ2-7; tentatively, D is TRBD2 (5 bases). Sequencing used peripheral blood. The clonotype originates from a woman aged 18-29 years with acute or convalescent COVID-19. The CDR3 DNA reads TGTGCCAGCAGCTTAGGCCGGGGTGACGAGCAGTACTTC. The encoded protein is CASSLGRGDEQYF.